This T cell receptor beta chain was profiled in a study of blood T cell repertoires in COVID-19. Across the whole study: Acute and convalescent COVID-19 specimens originated in the United States, Italy and Spain.

The germline gives CDR1 SGHNT, CDR2 YYREEE (reference sequence). V was shortened by 0 bases and J by 4 bases, with 13 bases between the two germline ends. The CDR3 runs to 15 residues. TCRdb keeps only in-frame clones here, not all; method: immunoSEQ multiplex PCR. This table has some 110,000 clones, about four fifths appearing once. The receptor's source is a woman older than 75 with acute or convalescent COVID-19. The sample consisted of peripheral blood. V and J are TRBV5-4 and TRBJ1-2, with D possibly matching TRBD1 (5 bases). The CDR3 coding sequence is TGTGCCAGCAGCTTGGAGGTTCAGGGCTCCTATGGCTACACCTTC. This codes for CASSLEVQGSYGYTF.